This entry is about one T cell receptor (beta chain). What it recognizes is unknown. The record originates from a study of tumor-infiltrating lymphocytes in localized non-small cell lung cancer. Looking at the study overall: Resected tumor was paired with non-adjacent uninvolved lung from the same patient.

Study outcomes and limitations: TCRbeta sequencing showed higher T cell infiltration in tumors than uninvolved lung.

Repertoires were generated with immunoSEQ multiplex PCR, while TCRdb's copy carries only in-frame clones and drops some. This repertoire shows 21,000 or so clones, approximately 80% found once; its top ten account for less than 3.5%. The source material was lung tumor tissue. The TCR sequence derives from a human donor with non-small cell lung cancer.

CDR3 region: CASRPGFDLFGYTIYF. In nucleotides, the CDR3 is TGTGCCAGCAGGCCCGGATTTGACCTCTTTGGGTACACCATATATTTT. The chain uses TRBV7-9 and TRBJ1-3; no clear D. The CDR3 totals 16 residues. Between the trimmed V and J ends, which lost 6 bases and 8 bases, there was a span of 23 bases. Germline lookup yields CDR1 SEHNR and CDR2 FQNEAQ (reference sequence). Supplemented by reference TRBV7-9 and TRBJ1-3, the full variable domain reads DTGVSQNPRHKITKRGQNVTFRCDPISEHNRLYWYRQTLGQGPEFLTYFQNEAQLEKSRLLSDRFSAERPKGSFSTLEIQRTEQGDSAMYLCASRPGFDLFGYTIYFGEGSWLTVV.